A single sample is the source of the 27 T cell receptor beta chains below, sequenced in a study of T cells after yellow fever vaccination. TCRdb independently ran MiXCR on the 5' RACE reads; one entry per CDR3 protein. The sample contains 550,000 to 750,000 distinct CDR3 sequences, less than 15% of which appear only once. This sample comprised PBMCs, obtained on the day of the yellow fever booster vaccination. These receptors were obtained from a man aged 25-40 years who received the YFV17D yellow fever vaccine.

The chain's CDR3 is CASGPAQLAAGELFF. The CDR3 DNA reads as TGTGCCAGCGGCCCGGCCCAGCTAGCGGCCGGGGAGCTGTTTTTT. The rearrangement uses TRBV7-2 and TRBJ2-2; 7 positions agree with TRBD2. CDR3 length equals 15 residues. After removal of 8 bases from V and 6 bases from J, the junction contained 12 bases not matched to a gene. Germline CDR1 reads SGHTA; CDR2 reads FQGNSA. Combining the CDR3 with reference TRBV7-2 and TRBJ2-2 gives the whole variable domain GAGVSQSPSNKVTEKGKDVELRCDPISGHTALYWYRQSLGQGLEFLIYFQGNSAPDKSGLPSDRFSAERTGGSVSTLTIQRTQQEDSAVYLCASGPAQLAAGELFFGEGSRLTVL.

This clonotype was seen at least ten times. J is TRBJ2-1 and V is TRBV10-2; 15 nucleotides line up with TRBD2. The junction had 10 bases not matched to a gene; V was cut back by 6 bases and J by 4 bases. Germline assignment: CDR1 WSHSY and CDR2 SAAADI. There are 18 residues in the CDR3. As DNA, the CDR3 is TGCGCCAGCAGGGCCGGGACTAGCGGGAGGCCGCCATACAATGAGCAGTTCTTC. This encodes CASRAGTSGRPPYNEQFF.

Comment on this clonotype: The junction and the germline gene differ at one end; a read error may be behind it. The chain employs TRBV6-2 or TRBV6-3 and TRBJ2-1, with D hard to call. Germline V lookup: CDR1 MNHEY, CDR2 SVGEGT. The CDR3 runs to 12 residues. The chain's CDR3 is CASSPSAARFLF. The CDR3 bases are TGTGCCAGCAGTCCGTCTGCGGCCCGCTTCCTCTTC.

In this sample, this clonotype turned up many times. The V gene is TRBV27, the J gene TRBJ2-7; unclear D gene. The CDR3 loop spans 13 amino acids. Germline V CDR1 and CDR2: MNHEY, SMNVEV (reference sequence). The V gene lost 2 bases and the J gene lost 3 bases, with 8 bases spanning the gap. The CDR3: CASSLRPFYEQYF. The CDR3 DNA reads as TGTGCCAGCAGTTTACGGCCGTTCTACGAGCAGTACTTC.

The rearrangement joins TRBV5-1 to TRBJ2-1, with D unresolved. V dropped 2 bases and J dropped 6 bases, with 12 bases sitting between them. This CDR3 is built from 14 residues. Germline V CDR1 and CDR2: SGHRS, YFSETQ. CDR3 sequence reads: CASSFGPGTNEQFF. CDR3 nucleotide sequence: TGCGCCAGCAGCTTTGGCCCAGGAACCAATGAGCAGTTCTTC.

Only a few counts were recorded for this clonotype. V gene TRBV29-1 combines with J gene TRBJ2-1, with D unresolved. There are 12 residues in the CDR3. Germline-derived CDR1 and CDR2 are SQVTM and ANQGSEA. Trimming removed 7 bases from V and 4 bases from J, with 11 bases in between. CDR3 bases: TGCAGCGGATCGTTCGGATACAATGAGCAGTTCTTC. It is translated as CSGSFGYNEQFF.

Only a few counts were recorded for this clonotype. This sequence joins TRBV7-2 and TRBJ2-5, with D possibly matching TRBD2 (6 bases). Germline V lookup: CDR1 SGHTA, CDR2 FQGNSA. The germline V and J ends were trimmed by 2 bases and 7 bases, with 11 bases remaining between them. The CDR3 length is 13 residues. In nucleotides, the CDR3 is TGTGCCAGCAGCTTAAGCGGGCTCCTGACCCAGTACTTC. Encoded protein: CASSLSGLLTQYF.

The sample holds a few counts of this clonotype. The chain carries TRBV27 and TRBJ2-7, with a weak D call TRBD2 (7 bases). The V end lost 3 bases, the J end lost 3 bases, and 15 bases lay between the germline ends. The CDR3 consists of 15 residues. Germline CDR1 MNHEY, CDR2 SMNVEV (reference sequence). CDR3 coding DNA: TGTGCCAGCAGTTTCATTCGCGGGGGCTACTACGAGCAGTACTTC. Translation gives CASSFIRGGYYEQYF.

The chain employs TRBV29-1 and TRBJ1-4, with D perhaps TRBD1 (6 bases). The CDR3 totals 13 residues. Deletions cut 4 bases from V and 4 bases from J, with 10 bases between. Per germline, CDR1 SQVTM and CDR2 ANQGSEA. For the CDR3, the DNA is TGCAGCGTTGTTAGGGGGAATAATGAAAAACTGTTTTTT. Translating gives CSVVRGNNEKLFF.

V usage is TRBV28 and J usage is TRBJ2-1; D gene ambiguous. In germline, CDR1 is MDHEN, CDR2 SYDVKM. V gave up 2 bases and J gave up 11 bases, with 7 bases separating them. The length of the CDR3 is 11 residues. The CDR3 DNA follows: TGTGCCAGCAGTTTAAGGTGGAAGCAGTTCTTC. Its protein is CASSLRWKQFF. The full variable domain, rest sourced from reference TRBV28 and TRBJ2-1, is DVKVTQSSRYLVKRTGEKVFLECVQDMDHENMFWYRQDPGLGLRLIYFSYDVKMKEKGDIPEGYSVSREKKERFSLILESASTNQTSMYLCASSLRWKQFFGPGTRLTVL.

This clonotype was seen many times. The rearrangement uses TRBV5-1 and TRBJ2-1, with D unclear. This CDR3 region has 11 residues. V was cut by 4 bases and J by 6 bases, with 5 bases left in between. Germline V gene lookup returns CDR1 SGHRS and CDR2 YFSETQ. CDR3 sequence reads: CASSDLNEQFF. The CDR3 region has the DNA TGCGCCAGCAGCGACCTCAATGAGCAGTTCTTC.

The chain has TRBV13 and TRBJ1-4; perhaps TRBD1 as D (6 bases). V shed 4 bases and J shed 2 bases, with 17 bases lying between them. CDR3 size: 17 residues. Germline V gives CDR1 PRHDT, CDR2 FYEKMQ (reference sequence). DNA for the CDR3: TGTGCCAGCAGCTCTACCTCCAGTCAGGGGACTAATGAAAAACTGTTTTTT. Protein: CASSSTSSQGTNEKLFF.

The rearrangement links TRBV6-5 to TRBJ2-7; TRBD2 might be the D (5 bases). The germline V and J ends were trimmed by 0 bases and 5 bases, with 14 bases remaining between them. The CDR3 covers 15 residues. Germline V gives CDR1 MNHEY, CDR2 SVGAGI. DNA for the CDR3: TGTGCCAGCAGTTACTCGAACGAGGGAGTTCACGAGCAGTACTTC. Translation gives CASSYSNEGVHEQYF.

This clonotype was found a few times. The V and J genes are TRBV5-4 and TRBJ2-7; TRBD2 matches at 11 bases. Germline loops: CDR1 SGHNT, CDR2 YYREEE (reference sequence). The CDR3 consists of 14 residues. Trimming removed 4 bases from V and 6 bases from J; junction bases left unmatched: 6. The CDR3 DNA reads TGTGCCAGCAGCGCCACTAGCGGGAGTGGCGAGCAGTACTTC. It yields the protein CASSATSGSGEQYF.

This clonotype has just a few counts. The genes are TRBV28 and TRBJ2-2; 10 bases fit TRBD2. Germline V gene sequence: CDR1 MDHEN, CDR2 SYDVKM. The CDR3 sequence is 16 residues long. After removal of 2 bases from V and 6 bases from J, the junction contained 6 bases not matched to a gene. The CDR3 DNA reads TGTGCCAGCAGTTTAGCTGGGCTAGCGGGAGCCGGGGAGCTGTTTTTT. Its protein product is CASSLAGLAGAGELFF. Full variable domain (rest looked up from reference TRBV28 and TRBJ2-2): DVKVTQSSRYLVKRTGEKVFLECVQDMDHENMFWYRQDPGLGLRLIYFSYDVKMKEKGDIPEGYSVSREKKERFSLILESASTNQTSMYLCASSLAGLAGAGELFFGEGSRLTVL.

This clonotype was seen once. This rearrangement joins TRBV28 to TRBJ2-1; 11 positions match TRBD2. With V trimmed by 0 bases and J by 9 bases, 13 bases remained unmatched. Per germline, CDR1 MDHEN and CDR2 SYDVKM. This CDR3 contains 18 residues. The chain's CDR3 is CASSLWELAGVRVGEQFF. CDR3 sequence (DNA): TGTGCCAGCAGTTTATGGGAACTAGCGGGAGTTAGGGTGGGTGAGCAGTTCTTC.

Only a few counts were recorded for this clonotype. The CDR3 DNA reads as TGCAGCGTTGCTTCCGGGGGCGTATACGAGCAGTACTTC. Translated, it gives CSVASGGVYEQYF. V and J are TRBV29-1 and TRBJ2-7, with D possibly being TRBD1 or TRBD2 (6 bases each). V lost 4 bases and J 4 bases, leaving 14 bases between the germline ends. The V gene's germline CDR1 is SQVTM and CDR2 ANQGSEA. The CDR3 totals 13 residues.

The chain links TRBV4-3 to TRBJ2-1, with TRBD2 matching 7 bases. The CDR3 is 17 amino acids. The V gene's germline CDR1 is LGHNA and CDR2 YSLEER. After removal of 0 bases from V and 7 bases from J, the junction contained 12 bases not matched to a gene. This CDR3 is CASSQEPVSGGSNEQFF. CDR3 sequence (DNA): TGCGCCAGCAGCCAAGAACCGGTGTCGGGCGGGAGTAATGAGCAGTTCTTC.

A few counts support this clonotype. The chain links TRBV7-9 to TRBJ2-1, with TRBD2 matching 11 bases. Germline CDR1 is SEHNR and CDR2 is FQNEAQ (reference sequence). The CDR3 extends over 16 amino acids. V lost 1 base, J lost 5 bases, and 4 bases stayed unmatched. CDR3: CASSLVLAGEDNEQFF. The CDR3 region has the DNA TGTGCCAGCAGCTTAGTACTAGCGGGAGAGGACAATGAGCAGTTCTTC.

The CDR3 nucleotides read TGTGCCAGCAGTTCGCAGGGACAGAGCAATCAGCCCCAGCATTTT. Translated: CASSSQGQSNQPQHF. J is TRBJ1-5 and V is TRBV12-3 or TRBV12-4; 7 bases match TRBD1. There are 15 residues in the CDR3. V trimming: 4 bases; J trimming: 1 base; junction bases outside the gene matches: 4.

This clonotype appeared a few times. The chain is built from TRBV27 and TRBJ2-3, with D perhaps matching TRBD2 (6 bases). This CDR3 has 17 amino acids. Germline assignment: CDR1 MNHEY and CDR2 SMNVEV (reference sequence). V was trimmed by 4 bases and J by 0 bases, leaving 17 bases between them. In DNA form, the CDR3 reads TGTGCCAGCAGTTCCCGGGGGTCTGGGAGAAGCACAGATACGCAGTATTTT. Its translation: CASSSRGSGRSTDTQYF.

The V gene is TRBV20-1, the J gene TRBJ2-1; D may be TRBD1 or TRBD2 (9 bases each). The V gene lost 3 bases and the J gene lost 9 bases, with 36 bases spanning the gap. The germline CDR1 and CDR2 sequences are DFQATT and SNEGSKA (reference sequence). The CDR3 is 20 amino acids. CDR3 coding DNA: TGCAGTGCTAGTACACTCAACCGGGACAGGGATGGGACTAGCATTATTGAGCAGTTCTTC. The encoded protein is CSASTLNRDRDGTSIIEQFF.

There are many counts of this clonotype. The chain links TRBV19 to TRBJ2-7, with a weak D call TRBD2 (6 bases). This CDR3 is 15 amino acids long. V was shortened by 5 bases and J by 4 bases, with 18 bases between the two germline ends. The germline V gene encodes CDR1 LNHDA and CDR2 SQIVND (reference sequence). CDR3 in amino acids: CASSRQSRGLYEQYF. The DNA for the CDR3 is TGTGCCAGTAGTCGACAAAGCCGGGGGTTATACGAGCAGTACTTC.

This clonotype was recorded many times. The genes are TRBV28 and TRBJ2-7; D is unclear. With 2 bases removed from V and 0 bases from J, the gap between germline ends came to 8 bases. The CDR3 covers 14 residues. CDR1 MDHEN and CDR2 SYDVKM come from the germline V gene. The CDR3 protein is CASSLTGYSYEQYF. Here the CDR3 DNA reads TGTGCCAGCAGTTTAACCGGTTACTCCTACGAGCAGTACTTC.

CDR3 protein: CASSYGTSGIYEQYF. The CDR3 nucleotides are TGTGCCAGCAGCTACGGGACTAGCGGGATCTACGAGCAGTACTTC. The chain carries TRBV3-1 and TRBJ2-7; 13 bases agree with TRBD2. The germline CDR1 and CDR2 sequences are LGHDT and YNNKEL (reference sequence). This CDR3 region has 15 residues. V shed 5 bases, J shed 3 bases, and the junction held 4 bases outside the gene matches.

The DNA for the CDR3 is TGTGCCAGCAGTCTCTCCGGGGCACAAGAGACCCAGTACTTC. It codes for CASSLSGAQETQYF. The rearrangement uses TRBV28 and TRBJ2-5; tentatively, D is TRBD1 or TRBD2 (5 bases each). V shed 5 bases and J shed 2 bases, with 12 bases lying between them. The length of the CDR3 is 14 residues. Germline V gene sequence: CDR1 MDHEN, CDR2 SYDVKM.

The sample holds many counts of this clonotype. V and J are TRBV20-1 and TRBJ2-1; D unclear. Deletions cut 6 bases from V and 3 bases from J, with 6 bases between. Per the germline V gene, CDR1 is DFQATT and CDR2 is SNEGSKA (reference sequence). The CDR3 spans 11 residues. CDR3 loop: CSANSYNEQFF. In nucleotides, the CDR3 is TGCAGTGCCAACAGCTACAATGAGCAGTTCTTC.